These 19 T cell receptor beta chains originate from one sample sequenced in a study of metastatic and nonmetastatic thyroid tumors. Through MiXCR, TCRdb re-clonotyped the PCR reads. Of more than 40,000 clones in the sample, approximately 25% were seen once. Each patient came to thyroid surgery without any prior treatment (of any kind). Sequenced: tumor tissue. The receptors derive from a female donor with papillary thyroid cancer or a benign thyroid nodule (not recorded which). Some clones in this sample may be carry-over from other donors' samples.

This sequence joins TRBV18 and TRBJ1-2, with D tentatively TRBD1 (5 bases). V gave up 3 bases and J gave up 4 bases, with 15 bases separating them. This CDR3 region has 15 residues. Germline CDR1 KGHSH, CDR2 LQKENI. CDR3 DNA: TGTGCCAGCTCACCCGCCCCCGGGACGTCCTATGGCTACACCTTC. This encodes CASSPAPGTSYGYTF.

This clone was seen many times. The V gene is TRBV5-4, the J gene TRBJ2-3; 8 positions match TRBD2. Germline-derived CDR1 and CDR2 are SGHNT and YYREEE (reference sequence). The CDR3 length is 17 residues. With 3 bases clipped from V and 3 bases from J, the junction kept 12 bases outside the gene matches. The CDR3 coding sequence is TGTGCCAGCAGCTCGGGGGTTGCGGGAGGAGGGACAGATACGCAGTATTTT. Protein: CASSSGVAGGGTDTQYF.

This clone turned up a few times. The chain joins TRBV19 to TRBJ1-5; TRBD1 is a possible D gene (5 bases). Deletions cut 3 bases from V and 4 bases from J, with 10 bases between. CDR3 length: 14 amino acids. Per the germline V gene, CDR1 is LNHDA and CDR2 is SQIVND (reference sequence). CDR3 loop: CASSIQGDNQPQHF. Written as DNA, the CDR3 is TGTGCCAGTAGTATCCAGGGAGATAATCAGCCCCAGCATTTT. The full variable domain, its missing parts supplied by reference TRBV19 and TRBJ1-5, is DGGITQSPKYLFRKEGQNVTLSCEQNLNHDAMYWYRQDPGQGLRLIYYSQIVNDFQKGDIAEGYSVSREKKESFPLTVTSAQKNPTAFYLCASSIQGDNQPQHFGDGTRLSIL.

The sample holds many counts of this clone. This CDR3 is also generated by other DNA sequences in the sample. The chain is built from TRBV11-1 and TRBJ2-1; 11 nucleotides line up with TRBD2. This CDR3 region has 15 residues. V gave up 1 base and J gave up 9 bases; unmatched junction bases: 5. Germline V CDR1 and CDR2: SGHAT, FQDESV (reference sequence). The CDR3 sequence: CASSLGLAGYIEQFF. The CDR3 DNA follows: TGTGCCAGCAGCTTAGGACTAGCGGGGTATATTGAGCAGTTCTTC. Full variable domain (rest looked up from reference TRBV11-1 and TRBJ2-1): EAEVAQSPRYKITEKSQAVAFWCDPISGHATLYWYRQILGQGPELLVQFQDESVVDDSQLPKDRFSAERLKGVDSTLKIQPAELGDSAMYLCASSLGLAGYIEQFFGPGTRLTVL.

This clone was seen more than once but under ten times. This chain links TRBV12-3 or TRBV12-4 with TRBJ2-1, with TRBD2 matching over 10 bases. The CDR3 contains 16 residues. With 6 bases clipped from V and 8 bases from J, the junction kept 13 bases outside the gene matches. The CDR3 coding sequence is TGTGCCAGCAGCCAAACCAGCGGGAGGGCCATCTATGAGCAGTTCTTC. It specifies CASSQTSGRAIYEQFF.

The chain combines TRBV28 with TRBJ1-5, with D tentatively TRBD1 (5 bases). Trimming pared 2 bases from V and 6 bases from J, leaving 11 bases between. This CDR3 comprises 14 residues. Germline CDR1 reads MDHEN; CDR2 reads SYDVKM. The CDR3 here is CASSLTAGGQPQHF. In nucleotides, the CDR3 is TGTGCCAGCAGTTTAACAGCCGGGGGTCAGCCCCAGCATTTT.

The chain uses TRBV6-1 and TRBJ1-3; tentatively, D is TRBD1 (6 bases). CDR1 is MNHNS and CDR2 is SASEGT in the germline V gene. The V and J ends lost 8 bases and 7 bases respectively, with 15 bases between them. The CDR3 length is 13 residues. For the CDR3, the DNA is TGTGCCAGCCAGGCGACAGGCCTCAACACCATATATTTT. It is translated as CASQATGLNTIYF.

This clone was counted ten times or more. V usage is TRBV12-3 or TRBV12-4 and J usage is TRBJ2-5; D unresolved. Trimming shortened V by 1 base and J by 4 bases, and 1 base separated the two germline ends. There are 11 residues in the CDR3. The CDR3 DNA is TGTGCCAGCAGTTTAGGAGAGACCCAGTACTTC. Translating gives CASSLGETQYF.

The rearrangement links TRBV20-1 to TRBJ1-6; no reliable D call. This CDR3 comprises 13 residues. Germline V gene data show CDR1 as DFQATT and CDR2 as SNEGSKA (reference sequence). Trimming took off 7 bases at V and 9 bases at J, with 16 bases between the two ends. CDR3 sequence: CSVREAPGSPLHF. The CDR3 nucleotides are TGCAGTGTTAGGGAGGCACCGGGTTCACCCCTCCACTTT.

At least ten counts were recorded for this clone. The J gene is TRBJ1-3, the V gene TRBV7-9; D gene uncertain. This CDR3 is built from 15 residues. CDR1 is SEHNR and CDR2 is FQNEAQ in the germline V gene (reference sequence). The V and J ends lost 5 bases and 4 bases respectively, with 15 bases between them. CDR3 in amino acids: CASSIQSNPGNTIYF. The CDR3 DNA sequence: TGTGCCAGCAGCATTCAGTCCAACCCAGGAAACACCATATATTTT.

This chain joins TRBV3-1 and TRBJ1-6; D might be TRBD1 (6 bases). The CDR3 covers 15 residues. CDR1 and CDR2 from the germline V gene are LGHDT and YNNKEL (reference sequence). V lost 5 bases to trimming and J lost 5 bases, with 13 bases between them. In nucleotides, the CDR3 is TGTGCCAGCAGCTATACAGGGAATCATAATTCACCCCTCCACTTT. Encoded protein: CASSYTGNHNSPLHF.

This clone was picked up many times. J is TRBJ1-5 and V is TRBV19; maybe TRBD1 (6 bases). V lost 5 bases to trimming and J lost 0 bases, with 8 bases between them. The CDR3 is 14 amino acids. Germline values: CDR1 LNHDA, CDR2 SQIVND (reference sequence). The CDR3: CASSAQGSNQPQHF. The CDR3 coding sequence is TGTGCCAGTAGTGCACAGGGTAGCAATCAGCCCCAGCATTTT.

A few counts support this clone. This chain uses TRBV6-2 or TRBV6-3 with TRBJ1-5; perhaps TRBD1 as D (5 bases). The CDR3 extends over 16 amino acids. Per germline, CDR1 MNHEY and CDR2 SVGEGT. Trimming removed 5 bases at V and 2 bases at J, with 16 bases between. CDR3 sequence (DNA): TGTGCCAGCAGTGGACCCTCAGGGCTCGGCAATCAGCCCCAGCATTTT. Translation gives CASSGPSGLGNQPQHF.

The chain recombines TRBV3-1 with TRBJ1-2, with 8 bases lining up with TRBD1. Germline values: CDR1 LGHDT, CDR2 YNNKEL (reference sequence). This CDR3 region has 14 residues. Trimming removed 3 bases from V and 6 bases from J; junction bases left unmatched: 6. CDR3 in amino acids: CASSQAGGRNGYTF. CDR3 DNA sequence: TGTGCCAGCAGCCAGGCAGGGGGCAGGAATGGCTACACCTTC.

The chain recombines TRBV3-1 with TRBJ2-7; 11 positions match TRBD2. V lost 3 bases and J lost 5; bases outside the gene matches: 3. CDR3 length equals 14 residues. CDR1 and CDR2 (germline): LGHDT, YNNKEL (reference sequence). CDR3 in DNA: TGTGCCAGCAGCCATGGGACTAGCGGAGACGAGCAGTACTTC. Translated: CASSHGTSGDEQYF.

This clone has at least ten counts. The chain joins TRBV5-1 to TRBJ2-5; D gene unclear. The CDR3 runs to 13 residues. Germline V CDR1 and CDR2: SGHRS, YFSETQ. Trimming removed 0 bases from V and 5 bases from J, with 8 bases in between. CDR3 sequence (DNA): TGCGCCAGCAGCTTGGAGGGATGGGAGACCCAGTACTTC. Amino acid sequence: CASSLEGWETQYF.

Ten or more counts support this clone. The J gene is TRBJ1-2, the V gene TRBV4-1, with TRBD1 matching 8 bases. The CDR3 is 14 amino acids. The germline V gene has CDR1 MGHRA and CDR2 YSYEKL. J was trimmed by 2 bases and V by 2 bases; bases with no gene match: 1. Written as DNA, the CDR3 is TGCGCCAGCAGCCAAAGGACAGGGAACTATGGCTACACCTTC. This sequence encodes CASSQRTGNYGYTF.

The rearrangement joins TRBV7-3 to TRBJ2-3; tentatively, D is TRBD2 (5 bases). The CDR3 runs 17 residues. V was trimmed by 2 bases and J by 2 bases, leaving 17 bases between them. The V gene's germline CDR1 is SGHTA and CDR2 FQGTGA. CDR3 protein: CASSLVVLAPATDTQYF. CDR3 coding DNA: TGTGCCAGCAGCTTAGTGGTTCTAGCCCCTGCCACAGATACGCAGTATTTT.

Many counts were recorded for this clone. Given a much more abundant clone one base away, this may be a read error. The J gene is TRBJ2-2, the V gene TRBV6-1; the D gene is possibly TRBD2 (5 bases). This CDR3 contains 12 residues. The V gene's germline CDR1 is MNHNS and CDR2 SASEGT. In DNA form, the CDR3 reads TGTGCCAGCAGTGAAACGGTCGGGGAGCTGGTTTTT. Amino acids: CASSETVGELVF.